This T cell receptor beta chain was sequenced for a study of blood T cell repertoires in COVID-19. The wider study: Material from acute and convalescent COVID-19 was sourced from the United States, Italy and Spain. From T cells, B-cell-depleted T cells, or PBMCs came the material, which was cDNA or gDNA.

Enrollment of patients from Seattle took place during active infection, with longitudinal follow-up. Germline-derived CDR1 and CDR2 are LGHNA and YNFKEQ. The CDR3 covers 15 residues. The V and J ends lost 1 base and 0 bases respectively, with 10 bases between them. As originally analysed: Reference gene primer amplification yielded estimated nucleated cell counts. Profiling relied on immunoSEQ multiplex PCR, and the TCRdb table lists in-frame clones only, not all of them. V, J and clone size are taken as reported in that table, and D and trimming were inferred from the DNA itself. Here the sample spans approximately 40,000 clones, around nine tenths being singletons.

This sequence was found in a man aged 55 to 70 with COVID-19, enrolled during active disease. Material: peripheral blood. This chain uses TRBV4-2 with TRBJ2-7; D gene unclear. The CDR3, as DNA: TGTGCCAGCAGCCAAGTAGTAGGCGGCTCCTACGAGCAGTACTTC. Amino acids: CASSQVVGGSYEQYF.